The text below deals with one T cell receptor beta chain. Its antigen is as yet unknown. Profiled with immunoSEQ multiplex PCR; TCRdb holds only in-frame clones, not every one. Among roughly 12,000 clones, about 86% were seen once, and the ten largest hold 7.8%. The record originates from a study of tumor-infiltrating lymphocytes in localized non-small cell lung cancer. Study-wide results and limits: Available tissue quantity limited TCR sequencing to a patient subset.

Sequencing used uninvolved lung tissue not adjacent to the tumor. This TCR was sampled from a human donor with non-small cell lung cancer.

CDR3 sequence reads: CASSGWGSDGYTF. CDR3 coding DNA: TGTGCCAGCAGTGGGTGGGGGTCCGATGGCTACACCTTC. The genes are TRBV25-1 and TRBJ1-2; D is perhaps TRBD1 (5 bases). In germline, CDR1 is MGHDK, CDR2 SYGVNS. This CDR3 has 13 residues. V lost 4 bases, J lost 6 bases, and 12 bases lay in between.